This is a list of T cell receptor beta chains from one sample in a study of metastatic and nonmetastatic thyroid tumors. With MiXCR, TCRdb reprocessed the PCR reads. The sample consists of about 19,000 clones, just over 35% of them appearing once. Source material: tumor tissue. Receptors were obtained from a female donor with papillary thyroid cancer or a benign thyroid nodule (not recorded which). Some clones in this sample may be carry-over from other donors' samples. Each CDR3 is given with its conserved first and last residue. A D gene is named only where the DNA matches it firmly. Where a row states a size, it is once, few, many or the class of an expanded clone; other rows omit it.

j_call | clone_size | d_call | v_call | cdr3_nt | cdr3_aa
TRBJ2-3 | - | - | TRBV15 | TGTGCCACCAGCAGAGATCGGGGAGTGCCAGATACGCAGTATTTT | CATSRDRGVPDTQYF
TRBJ1-5 | - | - | TRBV3-1 | TGTGCCAGCAGCCGCGGGGGGCAGGGTCATCAGCCCCAGCATTTT | CASSRGGQGHQPQHF
TRBJ1-2 | few | - | TRBV20-1 | TGCAGTGCTAGTATTAACGGCTACACCTTC | CSASINGYTF
TRBJ2-1 | - | TRBD1 | TRBV10-3 | TGTGCCATCAGTGAACTCAATCCGGGACAGAAAAATAATGAGCAGTTCTTC | CAISELNPGQKNNEQFF
TRBJ2-2 | - | - | TRBV24-1 | TGTGCCACCGGAGGACGAGGGGCCACCGGGGAGCTGTTTTTT | CATGGRGATGELFF
TRBJ1-5 | - | - | TRBV6-1 | TGTGCCAGCAGTGGGGACTCCGGGGGGCCAGGAAGCAATCAGCCCCAGCATTTT | CASSGDSGGPGSNQPQHF
TRBJ2-3 | - | - | TRBV30 | TGTGCCTGGGGGGCGGGAGATACGCAGTATTTT | CAWGAGDTQYF
TRBJ1-2 | - | TRBD1 | TRBV6-1 | TGTGCCAGCAAACAGGGGATCCGATATGGCTACACCTTC | CASKQGIRYGYTF
TRBJ2-7 | - | TRBD2 | TRBV7-8 | TGTGCCAGCAGCCCAAAAGCGGGAGGATCCTACGAGCAGTACTTC | CASSPKAGGSYEQYF
TRBJ2-7 | few | - | TRBV12-3/TRBV12-4 | TGTGCCAGCAGTTATGAACAGGCCTACGAGCAGTACTTC | CASSYEQAYEQYF
TRBJ2-3 | - | TRBD2 | TRBV28 | TGTGCCAGCAGTTTATTAGCGGGAGGTACAGATACGCAGTATTTT | CASSLLAGGTDTQYF
TRBJ1-5 | few | - | TRBV27 | TGTGCCAGCAGTTTTAGCGGGTTTCAGCCCCAGCATTTT | CASSFSGFQPQHF
TRBJ2-1 | few | - | TRBV28 | TGTGCCAGCAGTATTGGCTTTTCGAGCTCCTACAATGAGCAGTTCTTC | CASSIGFSSSYNEQFF
TRBJ1-4 | - | TRBD1 | TRBV9 | TGTGCCGGCAGCATCAAGACAGGGCCTCAGGAAAAACTGTTTTTT | CAGSIKTGPQEKLFF
TRBJ2-7 | few | - | TRBV6-2/TRBV6-3 | TGTGCCAGCAGTTACTCGCGCTACGAGCAGTACTTC | CASSYSRYEQYF
TRBJ1-2 | - | TRBD1 | TRBV28 | TGTGCCAGCAGGGGAATGGACAGGGGGATTAATGGCTACACCTTC | CASRGMDRGINGYTF
TRBJ2-7 | - | - | TRBV7-9 | TGTGCCAGCAGCCAACACCGGGACTACGAGCAGTACTTC | CASSQHRDYEQYF
TRBJ2-7 | - | TRBD1 | TRBV7-8 | TGTGCCAGCAGCTTAAGTGGACAGGCATTGCCCTACGAGCAGTACTTC | CASSLSGQALPYEQYF
TRBJ2-1 | - | TRBD2 | TRBV7-6 | TGTGCCAGCAGCTTATATACTGGGACTAGCGGGACTCGGTACAATGAGCAGTTCTTC | CASSLYTGTSGTRYNEQFF
TRBJ2-7 | few | - | TRBV27 | TGTGCCAGCAGTTGGCGCGGCGCCTCCTACGAGCAGTACTTC | CASSWRGASYEQYF
TRBJ1-1 | - | - | TRBV18 | TGTGCCAGCTCACCTGGACACCCTGAAGCTTTCTTT | CASSPGHPEAFF
TRBJ2-1 | - | TRBD2 | TRBV20-1 | TGCAGTGCTATACGGCTGGGACTAGCGGGAGTCAATGAGCAGTTCTTC | CSAIRLGLAGVNEQFF
TRBJ1-1 | once | TRBD1 | TRBV9 | TGTGCCAGCAGCGTAGCTCCCGGGACAGGTCTTGAAGCTTTCTTT | CASSVAPGTGLEAFF
TRBJ2-1 | - | TRBD2 | TRBV6-2/TRBV6-3 | TGTGCCAGCAGTTACTCGAGGGAGGGGCAGTTCTTC | CASSYSREGQFF
TRBJ1-5 | - | TRBD1 | TRBV28 | TGCGCCAGCCAAGGACAGGGTCAGCCCCAGCATTTT | CASQGQGQPQHF
TRBJ1-4 | few | - | TRBV10-3 | TGTGCCTCTCGGGGGGCGGATGAAAAACTGTTTTTT | CASRGADEKLFF
TRBJ2-1 | few | - | TRBV6-1 | TGTGCCAGCTTCTCTAGGTACAATGAGCAGTTCTTC | CASFSRYNEQFF
TRBJ2-3 | many | TRBD1 | TRBV6-1 | TGTGCCAGCACCTCAGGACAGGGGGCAACAGATACGCAGTATTTT | CASTSGQGATDTQYF
TRBJ2-7 | few | TRBD2 | TRBV12-3/TRBV12-4 | TGTGCCAGCAGTCCCTCCGGGGGTAGCGGGGGGCGGTACGAGCAGTACTTC | CASSPSGGSGGRYEQYF
TRBJ2-1 | few | - | TRBV10-3 | TGTGCCATCGCCGGGGGTAACAATGAGCAGTTCTTC | CAIAGGNNEQFF
TRBJ1-1 | - | TRBD1 | TRBV28 | TGTGCCAGCACCAGGTTGGACAGGGCTGAAGCTTTCTTT | CASTRLDRAEAFF
TRBJ2-5 | many | TRBD2 | TRBV28 | TGTGCCAGCACCCTTGATAGCGGGAGGGCGGAGACCCAGTACTTC | CASTLDSGRAETQYF
TRBJ1-2 | - | - | TRBV20-1 | TGCAGTGCCCCATCCCTGGACGGACTCTATGGCTACACCTTC | CSAPSLDGLYGYTF
TRBJ1-2 | - | - | TRBV5-1 | TGCGCCAGCAGCTACTCCGACAATAACTATGGCTACACCTTC | CASSYSDNNYGYTF
TRBJ2-7 | - | TRBD2 | TRBV20-1 | TGCAGTGCCACCCGGACGGGGAGGCTTCTAGCGGGAACCTACGAGCAGTACTTC | CSATRTGRLLAGTYEQYF
TRBJ2-5 | - | - | TRBV24-1 | TGTGCCACCAGTGATTTGGGGCTAGACCAAGAGACCCAGTACTTC | CATSDLGLDQETQYF
TRBJ2-2 | few | - | TRBV6-2/TRBV6-3 | TGTGCCAGCAGTTCAGCACCGGGACAACCCCCGAACACCGGGGAGCTGTTTTTT | CASSSAPGQPPNTGELFF
TRBJ2-7 | once | - | TRBV11-2 | TGTGCCAGCAGCTTAGCCGGGGTCGAGCAGTACTTC | CASSLAGVEQYF
TRBJ2-1 | many | - | TRBV12-3/TRBV12-4 | TGTGCCAGCAGTTTGATCGGCGAGAACTACAATGAGCAGTTCTTC | CASSLIGENYNEQFF
TRBJ2-7 | few | - | TRBV6-1 | TGTGCCAGCAGTGAAGCGGGTTCTAGTCACGGTTACGAGCAGTACTTC | CASSEAGSSHGYEQYF